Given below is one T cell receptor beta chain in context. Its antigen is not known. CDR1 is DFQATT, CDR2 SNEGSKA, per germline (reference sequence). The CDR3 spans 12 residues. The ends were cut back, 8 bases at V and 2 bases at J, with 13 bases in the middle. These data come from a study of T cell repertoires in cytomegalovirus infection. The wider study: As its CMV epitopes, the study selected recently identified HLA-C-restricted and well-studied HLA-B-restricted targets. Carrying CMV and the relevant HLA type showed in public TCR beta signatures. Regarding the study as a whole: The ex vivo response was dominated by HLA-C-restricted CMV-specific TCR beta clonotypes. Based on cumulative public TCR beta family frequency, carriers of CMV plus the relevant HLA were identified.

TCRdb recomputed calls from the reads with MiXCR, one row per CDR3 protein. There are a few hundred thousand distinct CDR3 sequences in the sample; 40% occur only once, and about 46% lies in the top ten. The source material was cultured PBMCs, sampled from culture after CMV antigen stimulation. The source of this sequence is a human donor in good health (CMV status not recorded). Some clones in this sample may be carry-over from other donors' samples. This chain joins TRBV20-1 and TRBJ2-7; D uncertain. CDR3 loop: CSTNSLTYEQYF. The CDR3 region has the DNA TGCAGTACAAATAGCCTAACCTACGAGCAGTACTTC.